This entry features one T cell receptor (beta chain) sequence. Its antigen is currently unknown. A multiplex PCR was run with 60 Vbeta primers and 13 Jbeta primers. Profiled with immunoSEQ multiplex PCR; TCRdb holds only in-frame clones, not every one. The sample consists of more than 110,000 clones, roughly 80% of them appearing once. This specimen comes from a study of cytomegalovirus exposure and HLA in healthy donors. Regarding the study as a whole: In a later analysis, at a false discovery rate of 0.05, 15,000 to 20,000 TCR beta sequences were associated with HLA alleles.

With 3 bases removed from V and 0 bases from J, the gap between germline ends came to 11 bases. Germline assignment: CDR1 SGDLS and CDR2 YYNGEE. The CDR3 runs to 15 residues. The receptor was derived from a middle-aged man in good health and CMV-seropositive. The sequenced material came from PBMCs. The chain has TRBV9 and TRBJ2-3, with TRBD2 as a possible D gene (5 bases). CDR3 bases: TGTGCCAGCAGCGAAAGCGGAACGAGCACAGATACGCAGTATTTT. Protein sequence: CASSESGTSTDTQYF.